The 15 T cell receptor beta chains in this list originate from one sample, sequenced in a study of blood T cell repertoires in COVID-19. The data were produced by immunoSEQ multiplex PCR, yet TCRdb's version contains in-frame clones alone and is incomplete. The repertoire includes more than 50,000 clones, around 70% of them detected once, and around 13% sits in the top ten. Source material: peripheral blood. These receptors were obtained from a woman between 65 and 79 years old with acute or convalescent COVID-19.

The CDR3 spells CASSPTRTHGYTF. In nucleotides, the CDR3 is TGTGCCAGCAGCCCCACCCGAACACATGGCTACACCTTC. The chain recombines TRBV3-1 (or the pseudogene TRBV3-2) with TRBJ1-2; D gene uncertain. The V end lost 4 bases, the J end lost 6 bases, and 12 bases lay between the germline ends. The length of the CDR3 is 13 residues. The germline CDR1 and CDR2 sequences are LGHDT and YNNKEL (reference sequence).

The chain links TRBV19 to TRBJ1-2; 7 bases are shared with TRBD1. V lost 6 bases and J lost 3; bases outside the gene matches: 7. Germline V gene sequence: CDR1 LNHDA, CDR2 SQIVND (reference sequence). The CDR3 covers 14 residues. The CDR3 region is CASRKGQKDYGYTF. The DNA of the CDR3 is TGTGCCAGTAGAAAGGGACAGAAAGACTATGGCTACACCTTC.

The rearrangement uses TRBV6-5 and TRBJ1-2; TRBD1 aligns across 10 bases. Trimming removed 5 bases from V and 6 bases from J; junction bases left unmatched: 3. In germline, CDR1 is MNHEY, CDR2 SVGAGI. This CDR3 contains 13 residues. CDR3 DNA sequence: TGTGCCAGCAGTCCCGACAGGGGGCATGGCTACACCTTC. Translated: CASSPDRGHGYTF.

This rearrangement joins TRBV19 to TRBJ2-2, with 11 bases identical to TRBD2. CDR1 LNHDA and CDR2 SQIVND come from the germline V gene (reference sequence). V lost 3 bases and J lost 7; bases outside the gene matches: 10. The CDR3 sequence is 17 residues long. CDR3 loop: CASSILLAGGRGGELFF. In DNA form, the CDR3 reads TGTGCCAGTAGTATCCTCTTAGCGGGAGGGCGCGGCGGGGAGCTGTTTTTT.

This clone was seen a handful of times. The chain uses TRBV6-6 and TRBJ1-1, with TRBD1 as a possible D gene (6 bases). The CDR3 contains 15 residues. Germline CDR1 reads MNHNY; CDR2 reads SVGAGI (reference sequence). The V end lost 6 bases, the J end lost 1 base, and 15 bases lay between the germline ends. CDR3 coding DNA: TGTGCCAGCAGCCCCTATTTGACAGGGAACACTGAAGCTTTCTTT. Its translation: CASSPYLTGNTEAFF.

The chain has TRBV12-5 and TRBJ2-3; 9 bases map to TRBD1. Germline V gene sequence: CDR1 LGHNT, CDR2 FRNRAP. The CDR3 runs 14 residues. Trimming at V came to 7 bases and at J to 1 base, leaving 3 bases not matched to a gene. DNA for the CDR3: TGTGCTAGTGCCCGGACAGGGGGCACAGATACGCAGTATTTT. The encoded protein is CASARTGGTDTQYF.

This chain links TRBV7-2 with TRBJ1-6, with 7 bases lining up with TRBD1. Germline-derived CDR1 and CDR2 are SGHTA and FQGNSA. V gave up 5 bases and J gave up 7 bases; unmatched junction bases: 5. This CDR3 comprises 14 residues. The CDR3 sequence: CASSDRDSNSPLHF. CDR3 DNA: TGTGCCAGCAGCGACCGGGACAGCAATTCACCCCTCCACTTT. The full variable domain, in which reference TRBV7-2 and TRBJ1-6 provide the parts outside the CDR3, is GAGVSQSPSNKVTEKGKDVELRCDPISGHTALYWYRQSLGQGLEFLIYFQGNSAPDKSGLPSDRFSAERTGGSVSTLTIQRTQQEDSAVYLCASSDRDSNSPLHFGNGTRLTVT.

V gene TRBV2 combines with J gene TRBJ2-3; maybe TRBD1 (5 bases). Germline V gene data show CDR1 as SNHLY and CDR2 as FYNNEI. The germline V and J ends were trimmed by 2 bases and 0 bases, with 9 bases remaining between them. The CDR3 consists of 15 residues. This chain's CDR3 is CASSERQRSTDTQYF. CDR3 nucleotide sequence: TGTGCCAGCAGTGAACGACAGAGAAGCACAGATACGCAGTATTTT.

V gene TRBV6-2 or TRBV6-3 combines with J gene TRBJ1-1; D is possibly TRBD1 (6 bases). This CDR3 has 15 residues. CDR1 is MNHEY, CDR2 SVGEGT, per germline. The germline V and J ends were trimmed by 6 bases and 4 bases, with 18 bases remaining between them. As DNA, the CDR3 is TGTGCCAGCAGCCCCGGGGGGAAGGGGGGCACTGAAGCTTTCTTT. This encodes CASSPGGKGGTEAFF.

The V gene is TRBV30, the J gene TRBJ2-3, with 10 positions matching TRBD2. V shed 0 bases and J 1 base; nucleotides not matched to a gene: 13. This CDR3 has 19 amino acids. CDR1 and CDR2 (germline): GTSNPN, SVGIG (reference sequence). This CDR3 is CAWSVPRLGLADRTDTQYF. CDR3 bases: TGTGCCTGGAGTGTACCCAGGCTTGGACTAGCGGATCGCACAGATACGCAGTATTTT.

The chain couples TRBV30 to TRBJ1-2, with TRBD1 matching 8 bases. CDR3 length: 14 residues. Germline V lookup: CDR1 GTSNPN, CDR2 SVGIG (reference sequence). V lost 0 bases and J lost 7; bases outside the gene matches: 7. The CDR3 DNA sequence: TGTGCCTGGAGTGTACCAGGGGGCGTGATTGGCTACACCTTC. It codes for CAWSVPGGVIGYTF. Using reference TRBV30 and TRBJ1-2 for the parts outside the CDR3, the full variable domain is SQTIHQWPATLVQPVGSPLSLECTVEGTSNPNLYWYRQAAGRGLQLLFYSVGIGQISSEVPQNLSASRPQDRQFILSSKKLLLSDSGFYLCAWSVPGGVIGYTFGSGTRLTVV.

The CDR3: CASSPDSFYGYTF. The CDR3 nucleotides are TGTGCCAGCAGCCCGGACAGTTTCTATGGCTACACCTTC. This chain joins TRBV6-5 and TRBJ1-2; D might be TRBD1 (6 bases). CDR3 length: 13 amino acids. V shed 6 bases and J shed 4 bases, with 12 bases lying between them. Germline loops: CDR1 MNHEY, CDR2 SVGAGI.

The chain employs TRBV19 and TRBJ2-2; TRBD1 matches at 11 bases. This CDR3 comprises 22 residues. After removal of 0 bases from V and 1 base from J, the junction contained 16 bases not matched to a gene. Germline V gene sequence: CDR1 LNHDA, CDR2 SQIVND (reference sequence). The CDR3, as DNA: TGTGCCAGTAGTATAGATCGCAGGGGAGGGACAGGGGGACATCGGAACACCGGGGAGCTGTTTTTT. Translated, it gives CASSIDRRGGTGGHRNTGELFF.

This clone was counted a few times. The V and J genes are TRBV24-1 and TRBJ2-1; 9 bases line up with TRBD1. The V segment lost 0 bases and the J segment 7 bases; nucleotides outside the gene matches: 6. The CDR3 has 16 residues. CDR1 KGHDR and CDR2 SFDVKD come from the germline V gene. CDR3 residues: CATSDLQGTGRNEQFF. The CDR3 DNA reads as TGTGCCACCAGTGATTTGCAAGGGACAGGGCGGAATGAGCAGTTCTTC.

The genes are TRBV6-5 and TRBJ2-7; 9 bases are a match to TRBD1. The CDR3 is 15 amino acids. CDR1 is MNHEY and CDR2 is SVGAGI in the germline V gene. V dropped 6 bases and J dropped 6; count of bases not matched to a gene: 12. The CDR3 DNA reads TGTGCCAGCAGCGCCGGGACAGGGTTCTTCTCCGAGCAGTACGTC. Amino acids: CASSAGTGFFSEQYV.